Presented here are 21 T cell receptor beta chains from one specimen sequenced in a study of blood T cell repertoires in COVID-19. Sequencing used immunoSEQ multiplex PCR; TCRdb keeps in-frame clones, though not all of them. The sample gives about 390,000 clones, approximately 89% of which show up once; approximately 2.5% is in the top ten. The sequenced sample consisted of peripheral blood. These receptor sequences come from an older woman with COVID-19, enrolled during active disease.

This clone is a singleton in its sample. J is TRBJ1-1 and V is TRBV19, with 9 positions matching TRBD1. V gave up 6 bases and J gave up 2 bases; unmatched junction bases: 10. The CDR3 length is 16 residues. Germline lookup yields CDR1 LNHDA and CDR2 SQIVND (reference sequence). The CDR3 loop reads CASRKDRGNLNTEAFF. The CDR3 DNA reads TGTGCCAGTAGGAAGGACAGGGGAAATCTTAACACTGAAGCTTTCTTT.

The chain has TRBV30 and TRBJ1-5; tentatively, D is TRBD1 (5 bases). V lost 3 bases to trimming and J lost 0 bases, with 15 bases between them. The CDR3 contains 16 residues. Per the germline V gene, CDR1 is GTSNPN and CDR2 is SVGIG (reference sequence). The CDR3 coding sequence is TGTGCCTGGAGCACGGTGAAGGGGAATAGCAATCAGCCCCAGCATTTT. This codes for CAWSTVKGNSNQPQHF.

The genes are TRBV2 and TRBJ1-6; unclear D gene. Germline CDR1 is SNHLY and CDR2 is FYNNEI. Trimming pared 4 bases from V and 10 bases from J, leaving 14 bases between. This CDR3 contains 14 residues. The CDR3 loop reads CASSGGSERSPLHF. As DNA, the CDR3 is TGTGCCAGCAGTGGAGGTTCCGAAAGGTCACCCCTCCACTTT. The whole variable domain, filled in from reference TRBV2 and TRBJ1-6, reads EPEVTQTPSHQVTQMGQEVILRCVPISNHLYFYWYRQILGQKVEFLVSFYNNEISEKSEIFDDQFSVERPDGSNFTLKIRSTKLEDSAMYFCASSGGSERSPLHFGNGTRLTVT.

This sequence joins TRBV11-1 and TRBJ2-7; possibly TRBD2 for D (5 bases). Germline V gene sequence: CDR1 SGHAT, CDR2 FQDESV (reference sequence). The V gene lost 0 bases and the J gene lost 3 bases, with 6 bases spanning the gap. This CDR3 is 13 amino acids long. The CDR3 reads CASSLAGNYEQYF. DNA for the CDR3: TGTGCCAGCAGCTTAGCCGGGAACTACGAGCAGTACTTC.

The genes are TRBV30 and TRBJ1-1, with 7 bases that match TRBD1. The length of the CDR3 is 14 residues. CDR1 is GTSNPN and CDR2 is SVGIG in the germline V gene (reference sequence). J lost 6 bases, V lost 2 bases, and 9 bases had no gene match. The CDR3 region has the DNA TGTGCCTGGAGTTCGGGACAGATCATACCTGAAGCTTTCTTT. Translating gives CAWSSGQIIPEAFF.

This clone was seen just once. The genes are TRBV12-5 and TRBJ1-1; TRBD1 matches at 7 bases. Trimming cost V 2 bases and J 6 bases; bases outside gene matches: 15. The CDR3 spans 17 residues. CDR1 and CDR2 from the germline V gene are LGHNT and FRNRAP. CDR3 DNA sequence: TGTGCTAGTGGTTTGCCTCCCCGCAGGGACAGACCGTCTGAAGCTTTCTTT. Encoded protein: CASGLPPRRDRPSEAFF.

The genes are TRBV27 and TRBJ2-7; TRBD1 aligns across 8 bases. Unmatched junction bases numbered 8, after V lost 7 bases and J lost 6 bases. In germline, CDR1 is MNHEY, CDR2 SMNVEV (reference sequence). The CDR3 is made up of 13 amino acids. DNA for the CDR3: TGTGCCAGCAAGCCAGGGGGCAATCTCGAGCAGTACTTC. Its translation: CASKPGGNLEQYF.

This sequence joins TRBV7-3 and TRBJ2-3; 10 nucleotides match TRBD2. This CDR3 has 15 residues. Looked up from germline, CDR1 is SGHTA and CDR2 is FQGTGA. Germline trimming cut 0 bases from V and 4 bases from J; bases unmatched to any gene: 1. The CDR3 DNA reads as TGTGCCAGCAGCTTAACTAGCGGGGGGTCAGATACGCAGTATTTT. Its translation: CASSLTSGGSDTQYF.

The gene calls are TRBV24-1 and TRBJ2-3, with unresolved D. The CDR3 is 14 amino acids. The V end was cut by 2 bases, the J end by 7 bases, with 12 bases between. Germline V lookup: CDR1 KGHDR, CDR2 SFDVKD. The CDR3 spells CATSDSPPGNTQYF. The CDR3 region has the DNA TGTGCCACCAGTGATTCCCCACCGGGTAATACGCAGTATTTT.

V and J are TRBV18 and TRBJ1-1; D uncertain. Trimming cost V 1 base and J 1 base, with 7 bases left between them. The CDR3 runs 14 residues. Per the germline V gene, CDR1 is KGHSH and CDR2 is LQKENI. CDR3 bases: TGTGCCAGCTCACCACAATCAGGGAACACTGAAGCTTTCTTT. Translated, it gives CASSPQSGNTEAFF.

This clone occurred a few times. The sample has other DNA sequences that encode this CDR3 too. The chain combines TRBV5-4 with TRBJ2-2; TRBD1 aligns across 7 bases. V shed 1 base, J shed 6 bases, and the junction held 0 bases outside the gene matches. This CDR3 is 13 amino acids long. Germline CDR1 and CDR2: SGHNT and YYREEE (reference sequence). The CDR3 region is CASSLTGAGELFF. The CDR3 region has the DNA TGTGCCAGCAGCTTGACAGGGGCCGGGGAGCTGTTTTTT.

The chain is built from TRBV15 and TRBJ2-1, with TRBD2 identical over 9 bases. J gave up 2 bases and V 2 bases, and 4 bases lay outside the gene matches. Germline V gene sequence: CDR1 LNHNV, CDR2 YYDKDF (reference sequence). The CDR3 covers 16 residues. The CDR3, as DNA: TGTGCCACCAGCAGATCGGCGGGGGGGACCTACAATGAGCAGTTCTTC. Its protein product is CATSRSAGGTYNEQFF.

The chain employs TRBV5-1 and TRBJ2-7; tentatively, D is TRBD1 (6 bases). V was clipped by 6 bases and J by 6 bases, with 16 bases between them. There are 13 residues in the CDR3. Germline V CDR1 and CDR2: SGHRS, YFSETQ. For the CDR3, the DNA is TGCGCCAGCAACTCACTACAGGGTTCCGAGCAGTACTTC. Protein: CASNSLQGSEQYF.

J is TRBJ2-7 and V is TRBV7-9, with 7 bases lining up with TRBD2. The CDR3 consists of 12 residues. V dropped 10 bases and J dropped 3; count of bases not matched to a gene: 6. Looked up from germline, CDR1 is SEHNR and CDR2 is FQNEAQ (reference sequence). Here the CDR3 DNA reads TGTGCCATCTCGCGGGGGAACTACGAGCAGTACTTC. This gives the protein CAISRGNYEQYF.

The chain carries TRBV7-3 and TRBJ2-1; 10 bases line up with TRBD1. With V trimmed by 5 bases and J by 8 bases, 9 bases remained unmatched. CDR3 length equals 15 residues. In germline, CDR1 is SGHTA, CDR2 FQGTGA. The DNA of the CDR3 is TGTGCCAGCAGCCACGGGACAGGGGCAGGGTATGAGCAGTTCTTC. It specifies CASSHGTGAGYEQFF.

This clone was detected a few times. This chain links TRBV7-3 with TRBJ1-1; a possible D gene is TRBD1 (5 bases). The germline gives CDR1 SGHTA, CDR2 FQGTGA. The V gene lost 1 base and the J gene lost 2 bases, with 8 bases spanning the gap. This CDR3 comprises 14 residues. The CDR3 protein is CASSLMGHNTEAFF. The CDR3 bases are TGTGCCAGCAGCTTAATGGGGCATAACACTGAAGCTTTCTTT.

This chain links TRBV3-1 (or the pseudogene TRBV3-2) with TRBJ1-1; D gene unclear. This CDR3 has 13 amino acids. Trimming removed 3 bases from V and 4 bases from J, with 9 bases in between. Germline values: CDR1 LGHDT, CDR2 YNNKEL (reference sequence). The CDR3 bases are TGTGCCAGCAGCCATGGAGCCCCCACTGAAGCTTTCTTT. It specifies CASSHGAPTEAFF.

The chain joins TRBV11-1 to TRBJ1-4; no definite D call. From germline, CDR1 is SGHAT and CDR2 FQDESV (reference sequence). The V end lost 7 bases, the J end lost 14 bases, and 11 bases lay between the germline ends. The CDR3 spans 10 residues. The CDR3 DNA sequence: TGTGCCAGCACCGGACTATTTCTGTTTTTT. It translates to CASTGLFLFF.

This clone was found once. The chain combines TRBV28 with TRBJ1-5; D unclear. Trimming took 6 bases from V and 4 from J, leaving 16 bases between them. Germline CDR1 MDHEN, CDR2 SYDVKM. CDR3 size: 15 residues. CDR3: CASSRKIGPNQPQHF. For the CDR3, the DNA is TGTGCCAGCAGCAGGAAGATCGGCCCAAATCAGCCCCAGCATTTT. The complete variable domain, with remaining parts taken from reference TRBV28 and TRBJ1-5, reads DVKVTQSSRYLVKRTGEKVFLECVQDMDHENMFWYRQDPGLGLRLIYFSYDVKMKEKGDIPEGYSVSREKKERFSLILESASTNQTSMYLCASSRKIGPNQPQHFGDGTRLSIL.

V and J are TRBV3-1 (or the pseudogene TRBV3-2) and TRBJ2-7; TRBD1 might be the D (7 bases). The CDR3 extends over 15 amino acids. The V end lost 5 bases, the J end lost 2 bases, and 16 bases lay between the germline ends. Per the germline V gene, CDR1 is LGHDT and CDR2 is YNNKEL (reference sequence). CDR3 bases: TGTGCCAGCAGCGAAGGGGGGACAGCGGCCTACGAGCAGTACTTC. This gives the protein CASSEGGTAAYEQYF.

This sequence joins TRBV5-1 and TRBJ1-4; D may be TRBD1 (5 bases). CDR1 and CDR2 (germline): SGHRS, YFSETQ. V was shortened by 4 bases and J by 7 bases, with 20 bases between the two germline ends. CDR3 size: 16 residues. CDR3 residues: CASSKFRGDVGEKLFF. The DNA for the CDR3 is TGCGCCAGCAGCAAATTTCGGGGGGATGTTGGTGAAAAACTGTTTTTT. The variable domain in full, with the rest retrieved from reference TRBV5-1 and TRBJ1-4, is KAGVTQTPRYLIKTRGQQVTLSCSPISGHRSVSWYQQTPGQGLQFLFEYFSETQRNKGNFPGRFSGRQFSNSRSEMNVSTLELGDSALYLCASSKFRGDVGEKLFFGSGTQLSVL.